This T cell receptor (beta chain) appears in the sequencing data of a study of blood T cell repertoires in COVID-19. The wider study: Some COVID-19 samples were acute and others convalescent; all came from the United States, Italy and Spain. Sources were T cells, B-cell-depleted T cells, or PBMCs; the material itself was cDNA or gDNA.

As regards this clone: An end of the junction does not agree with germline; a read error may underlie this.

Everyone who took part was about 18 to 89 years old, and they came from about 23 US areas. Exposed study participants had met a COVID-19 case within 2 weeks before entry. The table came from immunoSEQ multiplex PCR; TCRdb's copy has only in-frame clones and leaves some out. The repertoire has around 250,000 clones, 70% to 90% of them found once; the top ten carry about 6.9%. CDR3 size: 10 residues. Germline values: CDR1 SNHLY, CDR2 FYNNEI. This sequence joins TRBV2 and TRBJ2-7; D perhaps matches TRBD2 (5 bases). Sequenced: PBMCs or T cells enriched from blood (not recorded which). The TCR was taken from a woman aged 50 to 60 who had been exposed to COVID-19. This chain's CDR3 is CASRGANFGF. The CDR3 coding sequence is TGTGCCAGCCGGGGTGCGAATTTCGGTTTC.